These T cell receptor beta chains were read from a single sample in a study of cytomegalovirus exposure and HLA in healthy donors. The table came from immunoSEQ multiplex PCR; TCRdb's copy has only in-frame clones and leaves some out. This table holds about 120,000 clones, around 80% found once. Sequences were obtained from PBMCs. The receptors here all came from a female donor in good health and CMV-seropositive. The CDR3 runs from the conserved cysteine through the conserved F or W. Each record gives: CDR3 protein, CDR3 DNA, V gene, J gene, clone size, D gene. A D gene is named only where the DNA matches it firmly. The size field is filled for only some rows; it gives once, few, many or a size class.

CDR3: CASSLGATVQETQYF
DNA: TGCGCCAGCAGCTTGGGAGCGACCGTCCAAGAGACCCAGTACTTC
V: TRBV5-1
J: TRBJ2-5
size: -
D: -

CDR3: CASSRSGTGIQPQHF
DNA: TGTGCCAGCAGTCGTTCCGGGACAGGGATTCAGCCCCAGCATTTT
V: TRBV28
J: TRBJ1-5
size: -
D: TRBD1

CDR3: CASSRRGGGYTF
DNA: TGTGCCAGCAGCCGAAGGGGAGGTGGCTACACCTTC
V: TRBV4-2
J: TRBJ1-2
size: -
D: -

CDR3: CASSGGTGRNTGELFF
DNA: TGCGCCAGCAGCGGAGGGACAGGGCGAAACACCGGGGAGCTGTTTTTT
V: TRBV5-1
J: TRBJ2-2
size: -
D: TRBD1

CDR3: CASSEDRMNTEAFF
DNA: TGTGCCAGCAGTGAAGACAGGATGAACACTGAAGCTTTCTTT
V: TRBV6-1
J: TRBJ1-1
size: -
D: -

CDR3: CASSYNIARPGTEAFF
DNA: TGTGCCAGCAGTTACAATATCGCGAGGCCCGGCACTGAAGCTTTCTTT
V: TRBV6-5
J: TRBJ1-1
size: -
D: -

CDR3: CASSLGQGALDGYTF
DNA: TGCGCCAGCAGCTTGGGACAGGGGGCTTTGGATGGCTACACCTTC
V: TRBV5-1
J: TRBJ1-2
size: -
D: TRBD1

CDR3: CASSPEGDPRNTIYF
DNA: TGCGCCAGCAGCCCTGAGGGGGACCCCAGAAACACCATATATTTT
V: TRBV4-1
J: TRBJ1-3
size: -
D: -

CDR3: CSVEMTSGSGTQYF
DNA: TGCAGCGTTGAAATGACTAGCGGGAGTGGGACCCAGTACTTC
V: TRBV29-1
J: TRBJ2-5
size: -
D: TRBD2

CDR3: CASSSTGGLKTQYF
DNA: TGTGCCAGCAGCTCGACAGGGGGCTTAAAGACCCAGTACTTC
V: TRBV5-6
J: TRBJ2-5
size: few
D: TRBD1

CDR3: CASSLGVGGPQETQYF
DNA: TGTGCCAGCAGCTTAGGGGTCGGGGGGCCCCAAGAGACCCAGTACTTC
V: TRBV11-2
J: TRBJ2-5
size: few
D: -

CDR3: CASSAASGRNYGYTF
DNA: TGTGCCAGCAGCGCCGCCTCAGGAAGGAACTATGGCTACACCTTC
V: TRBV9
J: TRBJ1-2
size: -
D: -

CDR3: CASSQDLFRETQYF
DNA: TGCGCCAGCAGCCAAGACTTGTTTAGAGAGACCCAGTACTTC
V: TRBV4-3
J: TRBJ2-5
size: -
D: -

CDR3: CASSFTGAPWPFF
DNA: TGTGCCAGCAGCTTCACTGGGGCTCCTTGGCCTTTCTTT
V: TRBV5-4
J: TRBJ1-1
size: few
D: -

CDR3: CASSLVGVVAYEQFF
DNA: TGTGCCAGCAGCTTAGTCGGAGTAGTGGCTTATGAGCAGTTCTTC
V: TRBV7-2
J: TRBJ2-1
size: -
D: -

CDR3: CASEGEGDPGNTIYF
DNA: TGTGCCAGCGAGGGTGAAGGAGACCCTGGAAACACCATATATTTT
V: TRBV9
J: TRBJ1-3
size: once
D: -

CDR3: CASSLVGTAEAFF
DNA: TGTGCCAGCAGCTTAGTCGGCACAGCTGAAGCTTTCTTT
V: TRBV7-3
J: TRBJ1-1
size: -
D: -

CDR3: CASSSPGQRDYEQYF
DNA: TGTGCCAGCAGTTCCCCGGGACAGAGAGACTACGAGCAGTACTTC
V: TRBV28
J: TRBJ2-7
size: -
D: TRBD1

CDR3: CASNKGTANEKLFF
DNA: TGTGCCAGCAACAAAGGGACAGCGAATGAAAAACTGTTTTTT
V: TRBV21-1
J: TRBJ1-4
size: -
D: -

CDR3: CAISESIGTGVFTDTQYF
DNA: TGTGCCATCAGTGAGTCAATTGGGACAGGGGTTTTTACAGATACGCAGTATTTT
V: TRBV10-3
J: TRBJ2-3
size: -
D: TRBD1

CDR3: CAWRYGDRGLAYEQYF
DNA: TGTGCCTGGAGGTATGGGGACAGGGGGCTCGCCTACGAGCAGTACTTC
V: TRBV30
J: TRBJ2-7
size: -
D: TRBD1

CDR3: CGGSPLHF
DNA: TGCGGGGGATCACCCCTCCACTTT
V: TRBV21-1
J: TRBJ1-6
size: once
D: -

CDR3: CAWRGRHIGTVVSYEQYF
DNA: TGTGCCTGGAGGGGGCGTCATATCGGGACAGTCGTCTCCTACGAGCAGTACTTC
V: TRBV30
J: TRBJ2-7
size: -
D: TRBD1

CDR3: CASSREGTVNTEAFF
DNA: TGTGCCAGCAGCCGTGAGGGTACAGTGAACACTGAAGCTTTCTTT
V: TRBV27
J: TRBJ1-1
size: -
D: -

CDR3: CATRTEPYSNQPQHF
DNA: TGTGCCACCAGGACGGAGCCATATAGCAATCAGCCCCAGCATTTT
V: TRBV6-1
J: TRBJ1-5
size: once
D: -

CDR3: CASTEGEANEKLFF
DNA: TGTGCCAGCACAGAAGGGGAAGCCAATGAAAAACTGTTTTTT
V: TRBV7-9
J: TRBJ1-4
size: few
D: -

CDR3: CASSLTGSSWPSPLHF
DNA: TGTGCCAGCAGTTTAACAGGGTCGAGTTGGCCGTCACCCCTCCACTTT
V: TRBV28
J: TRBJ1-6
size: few
D: -